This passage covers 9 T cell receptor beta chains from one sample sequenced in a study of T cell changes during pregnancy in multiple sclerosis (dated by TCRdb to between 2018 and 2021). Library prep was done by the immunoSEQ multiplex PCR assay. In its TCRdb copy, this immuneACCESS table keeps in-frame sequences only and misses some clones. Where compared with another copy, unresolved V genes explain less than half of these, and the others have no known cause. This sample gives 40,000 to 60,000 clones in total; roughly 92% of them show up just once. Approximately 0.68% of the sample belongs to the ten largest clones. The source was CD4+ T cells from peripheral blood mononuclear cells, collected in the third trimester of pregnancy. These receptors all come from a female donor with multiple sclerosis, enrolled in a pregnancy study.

CDR3 in DNA: TGTGCCAGCAGGGGGGGGAGGGGGGCAGATACGCAGTATTTT. It translates to CASRGGRGADTQYF. The chain is built from TRBV6-1 and TRBJ2-3; weak D call: TRBD2 (7 bases). Trimming took 6 bases from V and 4 from J, leaving 14 bases between them. The CDR3 runs to 14 residues. From germline, CDR1 is MNHNS and CDR2 SASEGT.

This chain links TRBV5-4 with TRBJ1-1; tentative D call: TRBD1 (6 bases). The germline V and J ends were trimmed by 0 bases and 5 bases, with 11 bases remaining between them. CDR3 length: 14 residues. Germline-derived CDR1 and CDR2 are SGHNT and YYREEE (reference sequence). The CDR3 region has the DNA TGTGCCAGCAGCTTGGGGCAGGGGAGAACTGAAGCTTTCTTT. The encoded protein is CASSLGQGRTEAFF.

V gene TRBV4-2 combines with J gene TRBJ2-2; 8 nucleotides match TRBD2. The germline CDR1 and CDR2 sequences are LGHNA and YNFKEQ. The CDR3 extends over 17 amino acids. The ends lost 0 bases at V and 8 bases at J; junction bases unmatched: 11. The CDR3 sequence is CASSQEMAGGHGGELFF. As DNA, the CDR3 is TGTGCCAGCAGCCAAGAAATGGCGGGGGGTCATGGGGGGGAGCTGTTTTTT.

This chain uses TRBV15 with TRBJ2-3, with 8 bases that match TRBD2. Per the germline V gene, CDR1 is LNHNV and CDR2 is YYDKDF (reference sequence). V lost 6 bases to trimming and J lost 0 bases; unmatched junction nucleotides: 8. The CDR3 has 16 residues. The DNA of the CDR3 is TGTGCCACCAGTAATTACGTAGCGGGGAGCACAGATACGCAGTATTTT. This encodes CATSNYVAGSTDTQYF.

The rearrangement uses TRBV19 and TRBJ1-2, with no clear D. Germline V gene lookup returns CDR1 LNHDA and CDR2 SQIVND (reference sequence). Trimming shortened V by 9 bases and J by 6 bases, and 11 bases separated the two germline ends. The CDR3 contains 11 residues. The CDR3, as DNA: TGTGCCAGCAAAGGAGCTAATGGCTACACCTTC. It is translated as CASKGANGYTF.

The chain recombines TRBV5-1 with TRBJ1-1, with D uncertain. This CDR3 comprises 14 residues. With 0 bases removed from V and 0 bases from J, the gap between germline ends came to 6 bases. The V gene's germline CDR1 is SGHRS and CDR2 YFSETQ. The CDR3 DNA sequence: TGCGCCAGCAGCTTGGGGTTAGTGAACACTGAAGCTTTCTTT. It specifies CASSLGLVNTEAFF.

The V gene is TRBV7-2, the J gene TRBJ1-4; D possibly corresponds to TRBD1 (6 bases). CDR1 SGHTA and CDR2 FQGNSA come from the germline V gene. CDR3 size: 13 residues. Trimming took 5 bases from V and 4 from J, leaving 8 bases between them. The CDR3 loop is CASSGQLNEKLFF. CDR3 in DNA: TGTGCCAGCAGCGGACAGCTTAATGAAAAACTGTTTTTT.

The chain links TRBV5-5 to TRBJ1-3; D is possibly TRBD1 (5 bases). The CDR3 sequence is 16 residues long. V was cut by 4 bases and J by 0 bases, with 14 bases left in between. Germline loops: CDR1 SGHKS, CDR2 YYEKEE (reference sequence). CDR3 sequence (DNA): TGTGCCAGCAGCAATCCGGGGGGGAGCTCTGGAAACACCATATATTTT. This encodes CASSNPGGSSGNTIYF.

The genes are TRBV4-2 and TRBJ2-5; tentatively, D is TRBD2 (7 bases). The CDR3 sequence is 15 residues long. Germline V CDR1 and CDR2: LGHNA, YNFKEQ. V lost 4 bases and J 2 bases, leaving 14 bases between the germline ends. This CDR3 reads CASSRAGGQQETQYF. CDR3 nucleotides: TGTGCCAGCAGCCGAGCCGGGGGGCAGCAAGAGACCCAGTACTTC.